The clone carrying this T cell receptor beta chain was counted only a few times. No antigen is known for it. The donors belonged to the roughly 110-subject validation cohort, separate from the approximately 700-subject first cohort. The entry originates in a study of cytomegalovirus exposure and HLA in healthy donors. General study results and limits: The study labeled fewer than 200 TCR beta chains cytomegalovirus-associated. Cytomegalovirus status was reportedly diagnosed by the classifier with high sensitivity and specificity. It was found in a later analysis that first-cohort TCR clusters tended to co-occur in the 130 or so validation repertoires.

Produced via immunoSEQ multiplex PCR; TCRdb's table is partial and in-frame only. The sample records 250,000 to 400,000 clones, approximately 88% being singletons. What was sequenced was PBMCs. The receptor was isolated from a man younger than 45 in good health and CMV-seronegative.

The chain's CDR3 is CSSQDRDGYGYTF. As DNA, the CDR3 is TGCAGCTCACAGGACAGGGATGGATATGGCTACACCTTC. The rearrangement links TRBV29-1 to TRBJ1-2, with TRBD1 matching over 8 bases. The germline CDR1 and CDR2 sequences are SQVTM and ANQGSEA. The J segment lost 5 bases and the V segment lost 8 bases, leaving 10 bases of the junction unmatched. The CDR3 is 13 residues long.